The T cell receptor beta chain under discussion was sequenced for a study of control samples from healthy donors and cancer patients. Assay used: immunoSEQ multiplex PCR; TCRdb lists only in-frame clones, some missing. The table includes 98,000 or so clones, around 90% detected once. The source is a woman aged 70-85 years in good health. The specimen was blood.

CDR3 sequence reads: CASSAQSGLNTEAFF. The CDR3 DNA reads as TGTGCCAGCAGTGCCCAGTCAGGGTTGAACACTGAAGCTTTCTTT. This chain connects TRBV6-6 to TRBJ1-1, with D possibly matching TRBD1 (5 bases). Germline V gene lookup returns CDR1 MNHNY and CDR2 SVGAGI (reference sequence). Trimming removed 5 bases at V and 0 bases at J, with 13 bases between. The CDR3 consists of 15 residues.